This T cell receptor (beta chain) was captured in a study of T cells after yellow fever vaccination. At the level of the study: Preparation of fractions with low cell numbers was performed using SMART-Seq v4 Ultra Low Input.

V lost 0 bases, J lost 6 bases, and 15 bases lay in between. Germline CDR1 and CDR2: MNHEY and SVGEGT. The CDR3 spans 15 residues. By 5'RACE template switching, TCR cDNA was produced, with a universal primer site and UMIs added in the process. From the 5' RACE reads, TCRdb called clonotypes with MiXCR, one entry per CDR3 protein. The sample consists of around 73,000 distinct CDR3 sequences, almost 8% of them appearing once. A few counts support this clonotype. The TCR sequence derives from a man aged 25-45 years who received the YFV17D yellow fever vaccine. The sample consisted of CD8+ T cells sorted from PBMCs, taken on the day of the yellow fever booster vaccination. The chain has TRBV6-2 or TRBV6-3 and TRBJ2-7, with D possibly matching TRBD1 (6 bases). The CDR3 sequence is CASSYSKDSDFEQYF. The CDR3 DNA reads as TGTGCCAGCAGTTACTCGAAGGACAGTGATTTCGAGCAGTACTTC.